This T cell receptor beta chain comes out of a study of CD8+CD57+ T cells in acquired aplastic anemia. Genomic DNA served as template for TCR beta VDJ and CDR3 profiling. Using its own MiXCR run on the reads, TCRdb lists one record per CDR3 protein. This table has around 120,000 distinct CDR3 sequences, about 40% appearing once. The CDR3 runs 11 residues. Trimming pared 8 bases from V and 6 bases from J, leaving 13 bases between. Germline CDR1 and CDR2: SQVTM and ANQGSEA. Selection for sequencing was limited to patients who had shown CD8+CD57+ cell expansion by flow cytometry. The gene calls are TRBV29-1 and TRBJ2-5, with a possible D match to TRBD2 (5 bases). This TCR was recovered from a human donor with aplastic anemia. The material sequenced was sorted CD4+, CD8+, or CD8+CD57+ T cells (not recorded which) from PBMCs. The CDR3 here is CSHRWEQTQYF. The CDR3 nucleotides are TGCAGCCATAGGTGGGAGCAGACCCAGTACTTC.